Reported below is one T cell receptor beta chain. The record originates from a study of PD-L1 blockade in urothelial cancer. This table comes from immunoSEQ multiplex PCR, and its TCRdb copy is limited to in-frame clones, with some not included. The sample contains 35,000 to 40,000 clones, around four fifths of which appear only once. With 7 bases removed from V and 0 bases from J, the gap between germline ends came to 15 bases. The CDR3 totals 16 residues. CDR1 and CDR2 from the germline V gene are ENHRY and SYGVKD. Noted time point: pretreatment peripheral blood. The genes are TRBV10-3 and TRBJ2-2, with D perhaps TRBD1 (6 bases). The clonotype comes from a man aged 55 to 70 with urothelial cancer. Sequencing used PBMCs, obtained around atezolizumab (anti-PD-L1) treatment. The DNA for the CDR3 is TGTGCCATCAAGTCAGGGGCCCGCGCGAACACCGGGGAGCTGTTTTTT. Its translation is CAIKSGARANTGELFF.